This TCR beta chain emerged from a study of CD8 T cells in Susac syndrome. Random hexamers were used to reverse transcribe the RNA input (about 0.45 to 1 ug). Amplification of the TCR beta CDR3 was carried out by immunoSEQ multiplex PCR, which spanned a total of 54 Vbeta and 13 Jbeta segments. Using its own MiXCR run on the immunoSEQ multiplex PCR reads, TCRdb lists one record per CDR3 protein. The sample shows about 180,000 distinct CDR3 sequences, 90% to 95% of them seen only once. This CDR3 is 13 amino acids long. V was cut by 3 bases and J by 5 bases, with 10 bases left in between. Germline CDR1 reads SGDLS; CDR2 reads YYNGEE.

This receptor was taken from a human donor with multiple sclerosis. Material for sequencing was CD8+ T cells from PBMCs. The gene calls are TRBV9 and TRBJ2-3; the D is unclear. CDR3: CASSEAIVDTQYF. CDR3 coding DNA: TGTGCCAGCAGCGAGGCCATAGTAGATACGCAGTATTTT.